Shown below are 20 T cell receptor beta chains from a single sample sequenced in a study of CD8+ T cells in alopecia areata. Extraction and reverse transcription of RNA yielded cDNA as the sequencing template. Only in-frame clones appear in the TCRdb table, and some are missing; sequencing was by immunoSEQ multiplex PCR. The sample holds some 42,000 clones, more than 90% seen once. Treatment in this sample: oral pan-JAK inhibitor, 5-10 mg twice daily. The sample in question was CD8+ T cells sorted from blood, obtained at week 24, from a patient treated with tofacitinib. Every receptor here comes from a human donor with alopecia areata.

The CDR3 sequence is CAISEYRGQLGSGANVLTF. The CDR3 DNA reads TGTGCCATCAGTGAGTATCGAGGACAGCTCGGCTCTGGGGCCAACGTCCTGACTTTC. This rearrangement joins TRBV10-3 to TRBJ2-6, with a possible D match to TRBD1 (6 bases). The CDR3 has 19 residues. Per germline, CDR1 ENHRY and CDR2 SYGVKD. Trimming took off 1 base at V and 0 bases at J, with 16 bases between the two ends.

V is TRBV7-6 and J is TRBJ2-7; D assignment may be TRBD1 or TRBD2 (6 bases each). Germline V lookup: CDR1 SGHVS, CDR2 FNYEAQ. Between the trimmed V and J ends, which lost 1 base and 7 bases, there was a span of 20 bases. CDR3 length: 16 amino acids. The CDR3 loop reads CASSLVGGPTSREQYF. For the CDR3, the DNA is TGTGCCAGCAGCTTAGTTGGGGGGCCTACCTCGAGAGAGCAGTACTTC.

The V call is TRBV5-4, the J call TRBJ2-1; D remains ambiguous. Germline loops: CDR1 SGHNT, CDR2 YYREEE (reference sequence). The CDR3 is 11 residues long. V was pared by 3 bases and J by 9 bases, with 7 bases between. CDR3 region: CASSSTVEQFF. CDR3 DNA: TGTGCCAGCAGCTCCACGGTTGAGCAGTTCTTC. Looking up the rest from reference TRBV5-4 and TRBJ2-1 gives the full variable domain: ETGVTQSPTHLIKTRGQQVTLRCSSQSGHNTVSWYQQALGQGPQFIFQYYREEENGRGNFPPRFSGLQFPNYSSELNVNALELDDSALYLCASSSTVEQFFGPGTRLTVL.

The V and J genes are TRBV19 and TRBJ2-1; D not resolved. There are 14 residues in the CDR3. Germline V gene sequence: CDR1 LNHDA, CDR2 SQIVND (reference sequence). V lost 3 bases and J lost 6, with 12 bases in between. As DNA, the CDR3 is TGTGCCAGTAGTATGATAGGGAACCTCAATGAGCAGTTCTTC. It specifies CASSMIGNLNEQFF.

This chain connects TRBV4-1 to TRBJ1-3; D is undetermined. Germline values: CDR1 MGHRA, CDR2 YSYEKL. Trimming removed 0 bases from V and 0 bases from J, with 6 bases in between. There are 15 residues in the CDR3. CDR3 residues: CASSQDRSSGNTIYF. DNA for the CDR3: TGCGCCAGCAGCCAAGATCGCAGCTCTGGAAACACCATATATTTT.

This clone appeared once. V usage is TRBV28 and J usage is TRBJ1-2; no definite D call. Germline V gene sequence: CDR1 MDHEN, CDR2 SYDVKM. The germline V and J ends were trimmed by 3 bases and 1 base, with 15 bases remaining between them. CDR3 length equals 16 residues. CDR3 region: CASSLRESQINYGYTF. The CDR3 bases are TGTGCCAGCAGTTTGCGGGAAAGTCAAATTAACTATGGCTACACCTTC.

The chain employs TRBV4-3 and TRBJ2-6, with 7 bases that match TRBD1. This CDR3 contains 20 residues. CDR1 and CDR2 (germline): LGHNA, YSLEER. Trimming at V came to 0 bases and at J to 1 base, leaving 12 bases not matched to a gene. Written as DNA, the CDR3 is TGCGCCAGCAGCCAAGATCTTGCGGCAGGGGGTAGGTCTGGGGCCAACGTCCTGACTTTC. Translation: CASSQDLAAGGRSGANVLTF.

V usage is TRBV7-2 and J usage is TRBJ2-1, with D tentatively TRBD2 (6 bases). The CDR3 covers 16 residues. Germline V CDR1 and CDR2: SGHTA, FQGNSA. Trimming took 3 bases from V and 5 from J, leaving 17 bases between them. This CDR3 reads CASSFGLAPPHNEQFF. In DNA, the CDR3 is TGTGCCAGCAGCTTTGGTCTAGCGCCACCCCACAATGAGCAGTTCTTC. The full variable domain, completed using reference TRBV7-2 and TRBJ2-1, is GAGVSQSPSNKVTEKGKDVELRCDPISGHTALYWYRQSLGQGLEFLIYFQGNSAPDKSGLPSDRFSAERTGGSVSTLTIQRTQQEDSAVYLCASSFGLAPPHNEQFFGPGTRLTVL.

The J gene is TRBJ2-1, the V gene TRBV7-9; D perhaps matches TRBD2 (7 bases). Per germline, CDR1 SEHNR and CDR2 FQNEAQ (reference sequence). The CDR3 has 14 amino acids. V shed 10 bases and J shed 2 bases, with 15 bases lying between them. CDR3 sequence: CATRGGGPYNEQFF. CDR3 bases: TGTGCCACCCGAGGGGGGGGTCCCTACAATGAGCAGTTCTTC.

This sequence joins TRBV7-8 and TRBJ2-3, with 8 bases identical to TRBD2. CDR3 length: 15 residues. The V and J ends lost 5 bases and 1 base, in that order; junction bases with no gene match: 5. Germline CDR1 and CDR2: SGHVS and FQNEAQ. CDR3 amino acids: CASSEAAGGTDTQYF. The CDR3 nucleotides are TGTGCCAGCAGCGAAGCAGCGGGGGGCACAGATACGCAGTATTTT.

This sequence joins TRBV7-9 and TRBJ2-7, with 10 bases matching TRBD1. Germline CDR1 reads SEHNR; CDR2 reads FQNEAQ (reference sequence). The CDR3 sequence is 15 residues long. Germline trimming cut 4 bases from V and 5 bases from J; bases unmatched to any gene: 8. The CDR3 loop is CASSSRDRGSHEQYF. The CDR3 DNA sequence: TGTGCCAGCAGCTCCCGGGACAGGGGTTCCCACGAGCAGTACTTC.

This chain uses TRBV13 with TRBJ2-1, with D possibly being TRBD1 or TRBD2 (5 bases each). Trimming pared 5 bases from V and 2 bases from J, leaving 22 bases between. This CDR3 has 18 amino acids. Germline V gene sequence: CDR1 PRHDT, CDR2 FYEKMQ (reference sequence). Here the CDR3 reads CASSRRDGSHSTYNEQFF. As DNA, the CDR3 is TGTGCCAGCAGCCGCCGGGACGGATCTCATAGCACCTACAATGAGCAGTTCTTC.

V usage is TRBV4-1 and J usage is TRBJ2-7, with 7 bases lining up with TRBD2. The J segment lost 3 bases and the V segment lost 0 bases, leaving 5 bases of the junction unmatched. CDR3 length equals 15 residues. Germline CDR1 is MGHRA and CDR2 is YSYEKL. The CDR3 DNA is TGCGCCAGCAGCCAAGAGCGAGGGAGGGTCTACGAGCAGTACTTC. It yields the protein CASSQERGRVYEQYF.

V usage is TRBV28 and J usage is TRBJ2-1; possibly TRBD1 or TRBD2 for D (5 bases each). The CDR3 has 16 residues. V was pared by 5 bases and J by 0 bases, with 14 bases between. Looked up from germline, CDR1 is MDHEN and CDR2 is SYDVKM. The CDR3 loop reads CASSLRWGSSYNEQFF. CDR3 bases: TGTGCCAGCAGTCTCCGTTGGGGGAGCTCCTACAATGAGCAGTTCTTC.

The rearrangement joins TRBV4-1 to TRBJ2-5; no clear D gene. The V end was cut by 4 bases, the J end by 5 bases, with 17 bases between. This CDR3 is built from 15 residues. Germline V gene lookup returns CDR1 MGHRA and CDR2 YSYEKL. CDR3 bases: TGCGCCAGCAGCCCAACCGACTTTCTAATGGAGACCCAGTACTTC. It yields the protein CASSPTDFLMETQYF.

The rearrangement links TRBV7-6 to TRBJ2-7, with D perhaps TRBD1 or TRBD2 (5 bases each). The germline gives CDR1 SGHVS, CDR2 FNYEAQ. The CDR3 loop spans 15 amino acids. The ends were cut back, 4 bases at V and 3 bases at J, with 16 bases in the middle. In nucleotides, the CDR3 is TGTGCCAGCAGCTCGACTGGGGGTACTCTCTACGAGCAGTACTTC. Its translation: CASSSTGGTLYEQYF.

The chain joins TRBV7-2 to TRBJ2-7, with D possibly TRBD1 on 6 matching bases. The CDR3 totals 14 residues. V was cut by 4 bases and J by 6 bases, with 16 bases left in between. The germline V gene encodes CDR1 SGHTA and CDR2 FQGNSA. The DNA of the CDR3 is TGTGCCAGCAGCTACCTCGTCAGGGGAATCGAGCAGTACTTC. Translated: CASSYLVRGIEQYF.

This chain uses TRBV18 with TRBJ2-7, with 15 bases matching TRBD2. The CDR3 length is 16 residues. In germline, CDR1 is KGHSH, CDR2 LQKENI. V shed 5 bases and J 3 bases; nucleotides not matched to a gene: 5. The CDR3 here is CASSGTSGGLFYEQYF. The CDR3 nucleotides read TGTGCCAGCTCAGGGACTAGCGGGGGGTTGTTCTACGAGCAGTACTTC.

This clone was observed once. The chain is built from TRBV29-1 and TRBJ2-7; the match to TRBD1 covers 8 bases. The V gene end was trimmed by 0 bases and the J gene end by 0 bases; junction bases not matched to a gene: 4. Germline CDR1 is SQVTM and CDR2 is ANQGSEA. The CDR3 spans 15 residues. The CDR3 nucleotides are TGCAGCGTTGAAGATTTGGGACAGGCCTCCTACGAGCAGTACTTC. Encoded protein: CSVEDLGQASYEQYF.

Here the CDR3 reads CASSPDGTSYEQYF. The CDR3 region has the DNA TGTGCCAGCAGTCCGGACGGGACATCGTACGAGCAGTACTTC. The V gene is TRBV7-2, the J gene TRBJ2-7; a weak D match, TRBD1 (6 bases). CDR1 is SGHTA and CDR2 is FQGNSA in the germline V gene. V was cut by 6 bases and J by 4 bases, with 16 bases left in between. The CDR3 spans 14 residues.